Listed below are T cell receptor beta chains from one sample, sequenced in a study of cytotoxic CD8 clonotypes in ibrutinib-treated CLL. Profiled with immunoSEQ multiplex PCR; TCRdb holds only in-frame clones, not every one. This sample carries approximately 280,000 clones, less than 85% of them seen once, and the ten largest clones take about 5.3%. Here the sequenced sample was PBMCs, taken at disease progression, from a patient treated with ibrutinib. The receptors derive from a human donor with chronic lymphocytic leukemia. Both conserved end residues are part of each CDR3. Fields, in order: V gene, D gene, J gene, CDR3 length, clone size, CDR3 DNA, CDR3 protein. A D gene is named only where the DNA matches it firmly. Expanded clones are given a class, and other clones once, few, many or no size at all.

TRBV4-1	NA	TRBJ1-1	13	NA	TGCGCCAGCAGCCAGGGAGCATACACTGAAGCTTTCTTT	CASSQGAYTEAFF
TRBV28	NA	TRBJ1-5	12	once	TGTGCCAGCAGTTTGGCTAGGCAGCCCCAGCATTTT	CASSLARQPQHF
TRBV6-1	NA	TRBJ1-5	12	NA	TGTGCCAGCAGTGAAGGCAGTCAGCCCCAGCATTTT	CASSEGSQPQHF
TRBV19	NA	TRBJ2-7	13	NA	TGTGCCAGTAGTATTTCCCCGACCTACGAGCAGTACTTC	CASSISPTYEQYF
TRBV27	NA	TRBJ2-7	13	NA	TGTGCCAGCCGGGCTTCGGGGCGGTACGAGCAGTACTTC	CASRASGRYEQYF
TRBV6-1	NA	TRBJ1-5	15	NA	TGTGCCAGCAGTGAAACCGGCAGGGTGTATCAGCCCCAGCATTTT	CASSETGRVYQPQHF
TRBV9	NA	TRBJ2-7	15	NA	TGTGCCAGCAGCGATGGGAGCGGGTTAGCTTACGAGCAGTACTTC	CASSDGSGLAYEQYF
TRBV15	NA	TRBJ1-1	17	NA	TGTGCCACCAGCAGAGATAAGGGCTCTGGTCGGGGCACTGAAGCTTTCTTT	CATSRDKGSGRGTEAFF
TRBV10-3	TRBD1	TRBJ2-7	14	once	TGTGCCATCAATCCGGGACAGGAGTCCTACGAGCAGTACTTC	CAINPGQESYEQYF
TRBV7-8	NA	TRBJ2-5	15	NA	TGTGCCAGCAGAAGAACAGGGACGGTCTCAGAGACCCAGTACTTC	CASRRTGTVSETQYF
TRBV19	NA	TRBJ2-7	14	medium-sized	TGTGCCAGTAGTCTGACTAGTCCTGTGTACGAGCAGTACTTC	CASSLTSPVYEQYF
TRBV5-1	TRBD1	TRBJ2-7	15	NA	TGCGCCAGCAGCTTAACGGGACAGGGGGCTTACGAGCAGTACTTC	CASSLTGQGAYEQYF
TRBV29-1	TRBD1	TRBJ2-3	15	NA	TGCAGCGTAGCCCCGGGACAGGGCTTTCCAGATACGCAGTATTTT	CSVAPGQGFPDTQYF
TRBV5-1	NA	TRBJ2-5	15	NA	TGCGCCAGCAGCTTGGGGACTTCGGTTATGGAGGGCCAGTACTTC	CASSLGTSVMEGQYF
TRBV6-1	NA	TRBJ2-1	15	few	TGTGCCAGCGCCTGGGGGGGGGCCCCCTACAATGAGCAGTTCTTC	CASAWGGAPYNEQFF
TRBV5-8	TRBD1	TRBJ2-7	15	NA	TGTGCCAGCAGTTTTTGGGACAGGGGGGACTACGAGCAGTACTTC	CASSFWDRGDYEQYF
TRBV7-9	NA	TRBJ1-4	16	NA	TGTGCCAGCAGCTACCCCGTGACGCCTTTGTGGGAAAAACTGTTTTTT	CASSYPVTPLWEKLFF
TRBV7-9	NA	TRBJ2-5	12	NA	TGTGCCAGCAGCTTAATTGGGGAGACCCAGTACTTC	CASSLIGETQYF
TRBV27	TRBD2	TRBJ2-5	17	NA	TGTGCCAGCAGCCACAACCCCCCGGGACTAGCGGAAGAGACCCAGTACTTC	CASSHNPPGLAEETQYF
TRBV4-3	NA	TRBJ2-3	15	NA	TGCGCCAGCAGCCAAGAGTGGTTTAGGACAGATACGCAGTATTTT	CASSQEWFRTDTQYF
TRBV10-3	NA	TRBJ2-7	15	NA	TGTGCCATCAGTGAGTCAGGCGGGCCCTCCTACGAGCAGTACTTC	CAISESGGPSYEQYF
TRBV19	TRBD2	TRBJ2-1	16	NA	TGTGCCAGTAGTTGGAGACTAGCGGGAGGGACCAATGAGCAGTTCTTC	CASSWRLAGGTNEQFF
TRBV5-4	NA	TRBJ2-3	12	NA	TGTGCCAGCAGCTTGGTTCCACATACGCAGTATTTT	CASSLVPHTQYF
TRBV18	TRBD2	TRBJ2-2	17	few	TGTGCCAGCTCACCGCCGTTAGCGGGGGAGAACACCGGGGAGCTGTTTTTT	CASSPPLAGENTGELFF
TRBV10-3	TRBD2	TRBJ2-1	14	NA	TGTGCCATAACTAGCGGTCCTTACTACAATGAGCAGTTCTTC	CAITSGPYYNEQFF
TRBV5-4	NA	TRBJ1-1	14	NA	TGTGCCAGCAGCTTTCCTCTTGGGAGCACTGAAGCTTTCTTT	CASSFPLGSTEAFF
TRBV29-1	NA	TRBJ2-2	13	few	TGCAGCGTTACGACAGGGAACACCGGGGAGCTGTTTTTT	CSVTTGNTGELFF
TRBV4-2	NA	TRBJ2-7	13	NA	TGTGCCAGCAGCCAAGAACGAGGCTACGAGCAGTACTTC	CASSQERGYEQYF
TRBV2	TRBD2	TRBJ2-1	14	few	TGTGCCAGCAGACCGACTAGCGTCTACAATGAGCAGTTCTTC	CASRPTSVYNEQFF
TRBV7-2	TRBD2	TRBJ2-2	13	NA	TGTGCCAGCGGGACTAGTGTAACCGGGGAGCTGTTTTTT	CASGTSVTGELFF
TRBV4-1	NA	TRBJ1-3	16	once	TGCGCCAGCAGCCAAGTCCAGGGGCCCTCTGGAAACACCATATATTTT	CASSQVQGPSGNTIYF
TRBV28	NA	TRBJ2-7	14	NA	TGTGCCAGCAGCCCGGATAGGGGAAGGAACGAGCAGTACTTC	CASSPDRGRNEQYF
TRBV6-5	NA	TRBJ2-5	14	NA	TGTGCCAGCAGTCCTTCCCCTTTGGGGGAGACCCAGTACTTC	CASSPSPLGETQYF
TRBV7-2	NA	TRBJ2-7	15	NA	TGTGCCAGCAGCTTACAGAGCCGGGACTCCTACGAGCAGTACTTC	CASSLQSRDSYEQYF
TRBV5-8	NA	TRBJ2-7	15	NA	TGTGCCAGCAGCTTGGCGGGGCGGAAGTACTACGAGCAGTACTTC	CASSLAGRKYYEQYF
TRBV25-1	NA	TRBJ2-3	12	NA	TGTGCCAGCAAGGGGAACACAGATACGCAGTATTTT	CASKGNTDTQYF
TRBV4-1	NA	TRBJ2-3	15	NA	TGCGCCAGCAGCCTACTCAGGACCGCCACAGATACGCAGTATTTT	CASSLLRTATDTQYF
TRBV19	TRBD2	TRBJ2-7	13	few	TGTGCCAGTAGTATGGGACTAGCGTTCGAGCAGTACTTC	CASSMGLAFEQYF
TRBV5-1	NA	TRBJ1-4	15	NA	TGCGCCAGCAGCTTGGCGGCCGGGTCCAATGAAAAACTGTTTTTT	CASSLAAGSNEKLFF
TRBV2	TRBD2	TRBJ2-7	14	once	TGTGCCAGCCGACCTAGCGGGAGGCGCTACGAGCAGTACTTC	CASRPSGRRYEQYF
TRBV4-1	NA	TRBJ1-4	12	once	TGCGCCAGCAGACAACAGGGTGAAAAACTGTTTTTT	CASRQQGEKLFF
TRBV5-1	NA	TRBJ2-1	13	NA	TGCGCCAGCAGCGTACTAGTGGGCAATGAGCAGTTCTTC	CASSVLVGNEQFF
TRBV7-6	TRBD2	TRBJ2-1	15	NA	TGTGCCAGCAGTCCCACTAGCGGGAGGGGCAATGAGCAGTTCTTC	CASSPTSGRGNEQFF
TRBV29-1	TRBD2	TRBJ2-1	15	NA	TGCAGCGTTGAAGATGGACTAGCGGGAGTAGCTGAGCAGTTCTTC	CSVEDGLAGVAEQFF
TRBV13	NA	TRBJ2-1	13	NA	TGTGCCAGCAGCCCGGGGCCTAGGGATGAGCAGTTCTTC	CASSPGPRDEQFF
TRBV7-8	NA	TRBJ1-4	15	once	TGTGCCAGCAGCTTCAACGTTGGGACTAATGAAAAACTGTTTTTT	CASSFNVGTNEKLFF